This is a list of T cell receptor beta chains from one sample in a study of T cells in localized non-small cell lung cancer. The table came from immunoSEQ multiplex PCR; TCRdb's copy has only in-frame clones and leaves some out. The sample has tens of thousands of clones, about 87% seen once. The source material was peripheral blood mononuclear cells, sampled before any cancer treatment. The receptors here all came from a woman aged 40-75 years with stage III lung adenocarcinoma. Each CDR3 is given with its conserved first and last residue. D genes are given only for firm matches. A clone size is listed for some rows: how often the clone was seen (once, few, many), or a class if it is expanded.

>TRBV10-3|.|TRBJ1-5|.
CAISKDKYSNQPQHF
TGTGCCATCAGTAAGGACAAGTATAGCAATCAGCCCCAGCATTTT
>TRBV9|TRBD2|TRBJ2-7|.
CASSPRLAGEGEQYF
TGTGCCAGCAGCCCCCGTCTAGCGGGAGAAGGCGAGCAGTACTTC
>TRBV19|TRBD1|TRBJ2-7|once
CASRDRGRHEQYF
TGTGCCAGTAGGGACAGGGGGCGACACGAGCAGTACTTC
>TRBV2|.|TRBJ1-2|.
CASHWAGEGYTF
TGTGCCAGCCACTGGGCAGGAGAAGGCTACACCTTC
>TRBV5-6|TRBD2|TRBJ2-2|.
CASSLWGTRIGGELFF
TGTGCCAGCAGCTTGTGGGGGACTAGAATAGGCGGGGAGCTGTTTTTT
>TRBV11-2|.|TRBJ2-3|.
CASSLVGGDPDTQYF
TGTGCCAGCAGCTTAGTAGGGGGGGATCCGGATACGCAGTATTTT
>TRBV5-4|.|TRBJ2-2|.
CASRIKGNTGELFF
TGTGCCAGTAGGATTAAAGGGAACACCGGGGAGCTGTTTTTT
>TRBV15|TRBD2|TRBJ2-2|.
CATSPKTSFAGELFF
TGTGCCACCAGCCCGAAGACTAGCTTCGCCGGGGAGCTGTTTTTT
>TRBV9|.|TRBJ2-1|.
CASSVGGRVDNEQFF
TGTGCCAGCAGCGTTGGGGGCAGGGTCGACAATGAGCAGTTCTTC
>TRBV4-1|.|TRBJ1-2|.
CASSQAASIYGYTF
TGCGCCAGCAGCCAAGCGGCTTCTATCTATGGCTACACCTTC
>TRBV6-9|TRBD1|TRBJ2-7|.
CAPRDRAGYEQYF
TGTGCCCCCAGGGACAGGGCAGGTTACGAGCAGTACTTC
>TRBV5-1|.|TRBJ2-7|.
CASSLVTGSYEQYF
TGCGCCAGCAGCTTGGTAACAGGGAGCTACGAGCAGTACTTC
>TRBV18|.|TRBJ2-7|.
CASSPPTTYEQYF
TGTGCCAGCTCACCACCGACCACCTACGAGCAGTACTTC
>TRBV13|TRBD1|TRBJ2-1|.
CASSLARGQGQFF
TGTGCCAGCAGCTTAGCCAGGGGGCAGGGGCAGTTCTTC
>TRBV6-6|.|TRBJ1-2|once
CAVGTPYGYTF
TGTGCCGTGGGGACCCCTTATGGCTACACCTTC
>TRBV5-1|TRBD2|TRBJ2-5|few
CASSLALAGGPQETQYF
TGCGCCAGCAGCTTGGCCCTAGCGGGAGGCCCCCAAGAGACCCAGTACTTC
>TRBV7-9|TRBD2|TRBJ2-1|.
CASSTEGLAGNEQFF
TGTGCCAGCAGCACTGAGGGACTAGCGGGAAACGAGCAGTTCTTC
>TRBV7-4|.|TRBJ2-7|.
CASSLDRTSQHEQYF
TGTGCCAGCAGCTTAGACAGGACCTCCCAACACGAGCAGTACTTC
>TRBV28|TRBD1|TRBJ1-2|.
CASSLFVVRTGGIYGYTF
TGTGCCAGCAGTTTATTTGTCGTTCGGACAGGGGGAATCTATGGCTACACCTTC
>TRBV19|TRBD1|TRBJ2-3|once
CASAPGTGGVRYTDTQYF
TGTGCCAGTGCCCCCGGGACAGGGGGGGTGAGGTACACAGATACGCAGTATTTT
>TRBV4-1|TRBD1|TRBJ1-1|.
CASSQVTGGDTEAFF
TGCGCCAGCAGCCAGGTTACAGGGGGCGACACTGAAGCTTTCTTT
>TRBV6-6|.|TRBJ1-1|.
CASSFPSVVEAFF
TGTGCCAGCAGCTTCCCCAGCGTAGTTGAAGCTTTCTTT
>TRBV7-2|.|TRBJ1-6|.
CASSPHPGQRYNSPLHF
TGTGCCAGCAGCCCCCACCCGGGCCAGCGCTATAATTCACCCCTCCACTTT
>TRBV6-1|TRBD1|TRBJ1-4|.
CASKYRGRGEKLFF
TGTGCCAGCAAATACAGGGGGCGAGGTGAAAAACTGTTTTTT
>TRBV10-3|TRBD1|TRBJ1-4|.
CAISPGTVDVLFF
TGTGCCATCAGTCCCGGGACAGTTGACGTACTGTTTTTT
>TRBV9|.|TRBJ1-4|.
CASSPLGAINEKLFF
TGTGCCAGCAGCCCACTGGGGGCGATTAATGAAAAACTGTTTTTT
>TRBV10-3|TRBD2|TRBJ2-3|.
CAIAGGATDTQYF
TGTGCCATAGCGGGAGGGGCAACAGATACGCAGTATTTT
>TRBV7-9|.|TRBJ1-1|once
CASSLRQHSDEAFF
TGTGCCAGCAGCTTAAGACAGCATAGTGATGAAGCTTTCTTT
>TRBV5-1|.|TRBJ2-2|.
CASSLMQGANTGELFF
TGCGCCAGCAGCTTGATGCAGGGCGCGAACACCGGGGAGCTGTTTTTT
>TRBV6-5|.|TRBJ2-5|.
CASSYGGASGETQYF
TGTGCCAGCAGTTATGGCGGGGCCTCGGGGGAGACCCAGTACTTC
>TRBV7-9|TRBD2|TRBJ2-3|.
CASSHAGGATDTQYF
TGTGCCAGCAGCCACGCCGGGGGGGCAACAGATACGCAGTATTTT
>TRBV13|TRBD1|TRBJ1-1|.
CASSFTGQVAEAFF
TGTGCCAGCAGCTTCACAGGACAGGTAGCTGAAGCTTTCTTT
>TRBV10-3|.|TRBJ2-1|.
CAISGGNGNEQFF
TGTGCCATCAGCGGGGGAAATGGGAATGAGCAGTTCTTC
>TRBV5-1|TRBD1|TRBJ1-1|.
CASSKDRGGSEAFF
TGCGCCAGCAGCAAGGACAGGGGGGGTTCTGAAGCTTTCTTT
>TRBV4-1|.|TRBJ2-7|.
CASSQEGWESYEQYF
TGCGCCAGCAGCCAAGAAGGCTGGGAATCCTACGAGCAGTACTTC
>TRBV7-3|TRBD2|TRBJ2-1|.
CASSLSGSSYNEQFF
TGTGCCAGCAGCTTAAGCGGGAGTTCCTACAATGAGCAGTTCTTC
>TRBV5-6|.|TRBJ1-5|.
CASSLGGSNQPQHF
TGTGCCAGCAGCTTGGGGGGAAGCAATCAGCCCCAGCATTTT
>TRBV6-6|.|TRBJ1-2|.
CASSYRGTPAAGYTF
TGTGCCAGCAGTTACCGCGGGACACCCGCCGCTGGCTACACCTTC
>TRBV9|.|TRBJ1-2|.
CASSVGTFQGYGYTF
TGTGCCAGCAGCGTAGGAACATTTCAGGGCTATGGCTACACCTTC
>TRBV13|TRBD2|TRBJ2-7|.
CASSLTSGIREQYF
TGTGCCAGCAGCTTGACTAGCGGGATTCGGGAGCAGTACTTC
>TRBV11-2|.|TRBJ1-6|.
CASSLGRGGYNSPLHF
TGTGCCAGCAGCTTAGGACGGGGCGGCTATAATTCACCCCTCCACTTT
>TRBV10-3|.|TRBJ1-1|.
CAISQQGDTEAFF
TGTGCCATCAGCCAACAGGGAGACACTGAAGCTTTCTTT
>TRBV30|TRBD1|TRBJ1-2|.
CAWSRAGGNYGYTF
TGTGCCTGGAGTCGTGCAGGGGGGAACTATGGCTACACCTTC
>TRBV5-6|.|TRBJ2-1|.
CASSLVNNEQFF
TGTGCCAGCAGCTTGGTAAACAATGAGCAGTTCTTC
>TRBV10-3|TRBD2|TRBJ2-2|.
CAISESTSGTGELFF
TGTGCCATCAGTGAGTCGACTAGCGGGACTGGGGAGCTGTTTTTT
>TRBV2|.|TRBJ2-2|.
CASRKEFNTGELFF
TGTGCCAGCAGAAAAGAGTTCAACACCGGGGAGCTGTTTTTT
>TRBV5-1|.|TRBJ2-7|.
CASSLANSVYEQYF
TGCGCCAGCAGCTTGGCTAATTCAGTTTACGAGCAGTACTTC
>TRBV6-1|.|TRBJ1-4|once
CASSDRPNEKLFF
TGTGCCAGCAGTGACAGGCCGAATGAAAAACTGTTTTTT
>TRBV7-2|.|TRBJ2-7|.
CASSLGQRLSAYEQYF
TGTGCCAGCAGCTTAGGGCAGCGTTTGTCGGCCTACGAGCAGTACTTC
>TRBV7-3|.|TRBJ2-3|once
CASSPGTRTDTQYF
TGTGCCAGCAGCCCAGGGACACGCACAGATACGCAGTATTTT
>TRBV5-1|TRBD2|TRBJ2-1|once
CASSSLAGGYNEQFF
TGCGCCAGCAGCTCCCTAGCGGGGGGTTACAATGAGCAGTTCTTC
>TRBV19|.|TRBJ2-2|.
CASPRGGRIKTGELFF
TGTGCCAGCCCCAGGGGCGGGAGAATTAAAACCGGGGAGCTGTTTTTT
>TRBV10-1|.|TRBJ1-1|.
CASSVGRSTEAFF
TGCGCCAGCAGTGTAGGACGGAGCACTGAAGCTTTCTTT
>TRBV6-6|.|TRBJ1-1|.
CASDGQPNTEAFF
TGTGCCAGCGATGGACAGCCGAACACTGAAGCTTTCTTT
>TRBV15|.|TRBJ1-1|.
CATSRDPSSGAEAFF
TGTGCCACCAGCAGAGACCCCAGCAGCGGGGCTGAAGCTTTCTTT
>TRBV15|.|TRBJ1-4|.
CATSRDRGSTNEKLFF
TGTGCCACCAGCAGAGATAGGGGATCCACTAATGAAAAACTGTTTTTT
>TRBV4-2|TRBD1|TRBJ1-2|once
CASSQGKVGRGGYTF
TGTGCCAGCAGCCAAGGCAAGGTGGGCAGGGGGGGCTACACCTTC
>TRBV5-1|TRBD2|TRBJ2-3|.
CASSRGLAGEDTQYF
TGCGCCAGCAGCCGGGGACTAGCGGGAGAAGATACGCAGTATTTT
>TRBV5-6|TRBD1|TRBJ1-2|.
CASSFNRGGYGYTF
TGTGCCAGCAGCTTCAACAGGGGCGGCTATGGCTACACCTTC